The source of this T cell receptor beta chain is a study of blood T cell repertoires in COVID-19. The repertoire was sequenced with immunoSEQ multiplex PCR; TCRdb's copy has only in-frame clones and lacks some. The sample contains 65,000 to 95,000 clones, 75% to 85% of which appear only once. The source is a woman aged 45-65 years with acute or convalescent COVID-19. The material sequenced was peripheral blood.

CDR3 nucleotide sequence: TGTGCCAGCAGCCTTTCTAGCGGGGGACTCACAGATACGCAGTATTTT. Protein sequence: CASSLSSGGLTDTQYF. The chain combines TRBV14 with TRBJ2-3; TRBD2 matches 10 bases. The CDR3 runs 16 residues. Germline values: CDR1 SGHDN, CDR2 FVKESK. With V trimmed by 4 bases and J by 2 bases, 6 bases remained unmatched.